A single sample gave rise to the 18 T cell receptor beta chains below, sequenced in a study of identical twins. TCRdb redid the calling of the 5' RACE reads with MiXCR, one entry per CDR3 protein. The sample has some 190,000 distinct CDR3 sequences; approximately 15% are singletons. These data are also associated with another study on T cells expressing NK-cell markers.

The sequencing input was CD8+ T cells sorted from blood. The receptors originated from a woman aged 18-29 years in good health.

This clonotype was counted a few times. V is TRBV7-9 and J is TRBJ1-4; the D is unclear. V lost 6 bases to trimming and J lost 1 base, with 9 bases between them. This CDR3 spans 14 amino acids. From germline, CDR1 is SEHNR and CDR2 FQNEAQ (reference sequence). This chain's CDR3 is CASSKPGTNEKLFF. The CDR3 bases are TGTGCCAGCAGTAAACCGGGAACTAATGAAAAACTGTTTTTT.

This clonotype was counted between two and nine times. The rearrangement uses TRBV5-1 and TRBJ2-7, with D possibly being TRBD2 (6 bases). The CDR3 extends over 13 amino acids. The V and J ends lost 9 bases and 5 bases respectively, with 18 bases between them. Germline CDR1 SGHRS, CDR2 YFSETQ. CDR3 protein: CATSEGQRNEQYF. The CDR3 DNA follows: TGCGCCACCTCGGAGGGTCAGAGGAACGAGCAGTACTTC.

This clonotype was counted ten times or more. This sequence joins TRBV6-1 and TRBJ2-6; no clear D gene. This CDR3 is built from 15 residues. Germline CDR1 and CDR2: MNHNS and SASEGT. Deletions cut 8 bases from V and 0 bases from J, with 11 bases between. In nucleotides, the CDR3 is TGTGCCAGCTCCTTTCAGGACTCTGGGGCCAACGTCCTGACTTTC. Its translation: CASSFQDSGANVLTF.

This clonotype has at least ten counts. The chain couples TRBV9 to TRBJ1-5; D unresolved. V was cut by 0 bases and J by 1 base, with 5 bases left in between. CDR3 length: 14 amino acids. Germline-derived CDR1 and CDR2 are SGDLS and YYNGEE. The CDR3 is CASSVGGSNQPQHF. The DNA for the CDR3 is TGTGCCAGCAGCGTAGGTGGCAGCAATCAGCCCCAGCATTTT.

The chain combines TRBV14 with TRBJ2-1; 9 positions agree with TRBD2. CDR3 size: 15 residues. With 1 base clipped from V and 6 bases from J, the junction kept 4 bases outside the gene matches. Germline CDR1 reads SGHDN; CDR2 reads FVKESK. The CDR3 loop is CASSQVSGGVNEQFF. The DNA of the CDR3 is TGTGCCAGCAGCCAAGTTAGCGGGGGTGTCAATGAGCAGTTCTTC.

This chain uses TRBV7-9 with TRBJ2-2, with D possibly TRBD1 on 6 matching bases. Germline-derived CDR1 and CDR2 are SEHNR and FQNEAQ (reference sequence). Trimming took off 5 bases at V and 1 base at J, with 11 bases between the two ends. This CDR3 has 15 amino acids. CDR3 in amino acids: CASSPPGQNTGELFF. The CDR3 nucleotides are TGTGCCAGCAGCCCTCCGGGACAGAACACCGGGGAGCTGTTTTTT.

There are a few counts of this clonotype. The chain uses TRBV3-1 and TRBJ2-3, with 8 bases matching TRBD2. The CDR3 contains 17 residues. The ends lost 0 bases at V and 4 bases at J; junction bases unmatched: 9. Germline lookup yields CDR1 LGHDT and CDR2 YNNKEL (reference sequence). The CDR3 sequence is CASSQEGISGVADTQYF. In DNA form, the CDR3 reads TGTGCCAGCAGCCAAGAAGGAATTAGCGGGGTCGCAGATACGCAGTATTTT.

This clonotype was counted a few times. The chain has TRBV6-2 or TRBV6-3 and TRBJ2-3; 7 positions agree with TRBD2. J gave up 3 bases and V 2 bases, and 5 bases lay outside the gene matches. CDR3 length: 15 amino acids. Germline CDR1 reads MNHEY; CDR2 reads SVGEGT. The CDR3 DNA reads TGTGCCAGCAGTTACGTTGCGGGAGTGACAGATACGCAGTATTTT. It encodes CASSYVAGVTDTQYF.

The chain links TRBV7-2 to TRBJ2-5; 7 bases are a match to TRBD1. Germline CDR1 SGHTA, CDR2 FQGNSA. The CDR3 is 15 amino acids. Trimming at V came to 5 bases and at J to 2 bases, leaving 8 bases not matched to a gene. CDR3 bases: TGTGCCAGCAGCCCGTTCCGGGACAGTCAAGAGACCCAGTACTTC. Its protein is CASSPFRDSQETQYF. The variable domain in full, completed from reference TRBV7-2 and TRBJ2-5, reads GAGVSQSPSNKVTEKGKDVELRCDPISGHTALYWYRQSLGQGLEFLIYFQGNSAPDKSGLPSDRFSAERTGGSVSTLTIQRTQQEDSAVYLCASSPFRDSQETQYFGPGTRLLVL.

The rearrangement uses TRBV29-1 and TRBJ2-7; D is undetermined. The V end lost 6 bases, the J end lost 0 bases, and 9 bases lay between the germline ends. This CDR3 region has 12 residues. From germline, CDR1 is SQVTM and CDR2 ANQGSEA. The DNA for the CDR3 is TGCAGCGTGGAAATAAGCTCCTACGAGCAGTACTTC. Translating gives CSVEISSYEQYF.

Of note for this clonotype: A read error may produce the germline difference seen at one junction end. CDR3 nucleotides: TGTGCCAGCAGTTTGGGCGACTATCTTGAGCAGTTCTTC. It encodes CASSLGDYLEQFF. The chain couples TRBV5-6 to TRBJ2-1; D perhaps matches TRBD2 (5 bases). The CDR3 runs 13 residues. Germline CDR1 reads SGHDT; CDR2 reads YYEEEE.

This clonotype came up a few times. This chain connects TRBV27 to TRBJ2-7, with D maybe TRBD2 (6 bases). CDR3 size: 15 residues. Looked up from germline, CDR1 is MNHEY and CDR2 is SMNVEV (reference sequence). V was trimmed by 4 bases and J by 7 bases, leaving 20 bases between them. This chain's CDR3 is CASSSPLAGKGEQYF. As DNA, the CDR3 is TGTGCCAGCAGTTCGCCTCTGGCGGGGAAGGGTGAGCAGTACTTC.

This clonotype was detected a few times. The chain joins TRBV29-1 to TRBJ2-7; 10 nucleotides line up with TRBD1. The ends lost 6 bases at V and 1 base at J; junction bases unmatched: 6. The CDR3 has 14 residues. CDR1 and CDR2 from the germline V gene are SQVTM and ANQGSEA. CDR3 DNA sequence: TGCAGCGTCCTAACGGACAGGGGGTCCTACGAGCAGTACTTC. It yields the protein CSVLTDRGSYEQYF.

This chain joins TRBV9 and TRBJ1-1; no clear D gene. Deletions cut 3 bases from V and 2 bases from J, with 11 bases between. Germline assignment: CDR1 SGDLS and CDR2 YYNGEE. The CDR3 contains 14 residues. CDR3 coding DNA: TGTGCCAGCAGCGGGGCCGGCCACAACACTGAAGCTTTCTTT. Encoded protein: CASSGAGHNTEAFF.

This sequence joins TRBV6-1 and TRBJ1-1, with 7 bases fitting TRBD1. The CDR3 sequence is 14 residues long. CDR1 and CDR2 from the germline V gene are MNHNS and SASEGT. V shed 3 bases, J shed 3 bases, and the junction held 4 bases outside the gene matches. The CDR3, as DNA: TGTGCCAGCAGTGAGCGGGACAGCGACACTGAAGCTTTCTTT. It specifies CASSERDSDTEAFF.

This CDR3 reads CASSEWTGSPYEQYF. CDR3 bases: TGTGCCAGCAGTGAATGGACAGGTTCGCCCTACGAGCAGTACTTC. This rearrangement joins TRBV6-1 to TRBJ2-7, with 7 bases fitting TRBD1. The trim removed 2 bases at V and 2 bases at J, leaving 6 bases unmatched. The CDR3 totals 15 residues. Germline V gene lookup returns CDR1 MNHNS and CDR2 SASEGT.

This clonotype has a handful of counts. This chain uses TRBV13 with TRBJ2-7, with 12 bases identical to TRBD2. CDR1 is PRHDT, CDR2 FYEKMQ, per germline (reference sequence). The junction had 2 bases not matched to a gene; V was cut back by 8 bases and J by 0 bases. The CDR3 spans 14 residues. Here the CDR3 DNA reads TGTGCCAGCGGACTAGCGGGGACCTCCTACGAGCAGTACTTC. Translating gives CASGLAGTSYEQYF.

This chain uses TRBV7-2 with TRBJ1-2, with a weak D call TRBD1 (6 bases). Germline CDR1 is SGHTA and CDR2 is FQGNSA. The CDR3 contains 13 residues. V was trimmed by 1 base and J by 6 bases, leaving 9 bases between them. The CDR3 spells CASSLVGAHGYTF. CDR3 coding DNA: TGTGCCAGCAGCTTAGTGGGGGCACATGGCTACACCTTC.